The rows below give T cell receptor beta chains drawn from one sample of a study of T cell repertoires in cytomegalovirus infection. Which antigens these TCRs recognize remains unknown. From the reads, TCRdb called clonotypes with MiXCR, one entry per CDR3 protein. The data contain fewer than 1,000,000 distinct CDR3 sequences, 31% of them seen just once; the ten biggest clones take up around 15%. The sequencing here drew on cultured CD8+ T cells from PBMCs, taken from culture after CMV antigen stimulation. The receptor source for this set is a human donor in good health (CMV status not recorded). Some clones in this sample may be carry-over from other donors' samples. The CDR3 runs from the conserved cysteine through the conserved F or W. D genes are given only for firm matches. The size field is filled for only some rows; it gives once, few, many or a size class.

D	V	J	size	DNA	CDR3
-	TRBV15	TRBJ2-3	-	TGTGCCACCAGCAGAGGACTAGGGTCGTCGGATACGCAGTATTTT	CATSRGLGSSDTQYF
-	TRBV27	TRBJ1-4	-	TGTGCCAGCAGTTACATACAAACTAATGAAAAACTGTTTTTT	CASSYIQTNEKLFF
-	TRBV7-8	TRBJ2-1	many	TGTGCCAGCAGCTTACCCGGACAGATCCTCTACAATGAGCAGTTCTTC	CASSLPGQILYNEQFF
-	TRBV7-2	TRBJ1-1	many	TGTGCCAGCAGGGAGATCGGGGGGCCTGAAGCTTTCTTT	CASREIGGPEAFF
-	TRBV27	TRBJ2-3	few	TGTGCCAGCAGTTTCTCAAACACAGATACGCAGTATTTT	CASSFSNTDTQYF
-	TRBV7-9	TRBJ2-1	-	TGTGCCAGCAGCTCCCAGGGGTGGAATGAGCAGTTCTTC	CASSSQGWNEQFF
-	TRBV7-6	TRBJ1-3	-	TGTGCCAGCAGCTTAGACGAGGGCCAAAACACCATATATTTT	CASSLDEGQNTIYF
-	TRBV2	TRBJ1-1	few	TGTGCCAGGGCAGGTAGCCTGAGCACTGAAGCTTTCTTT	CARAGSLSTEAFF
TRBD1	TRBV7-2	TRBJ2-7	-	TGTGCCAGCAGCCCTCCGGACAGGGTTTCCTACGAGCAGTACTTC	CASSPPDRVSYEQYF
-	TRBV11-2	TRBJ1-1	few	TGTGCCAGCAGCCCTTTTTCACCAGGATTTGCTACTGAAGCTTTCTTT	CASSPFSPGFATEAFF
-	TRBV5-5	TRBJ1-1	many	TGTGCCAGCAAGTTACTGACGGGGACTGAAGCTTTCTTT	CASKLLTGTEAFF
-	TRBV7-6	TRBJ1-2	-	TGTGCCAGCACCCCTGGTCCATTCTATGGCTACACCTTC	CASTPGPFYGYTF
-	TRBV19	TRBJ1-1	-	TGTGCCAGTAGGGTGGGGTACGCTGAAGCTTTCTTT	CASRVGYAEAFF
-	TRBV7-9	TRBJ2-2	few	TGTGCCAGCAGCTTTCCGGGGGCAGGCGGGGAGCTGTTTTTT	CASSFPGAGGELFF
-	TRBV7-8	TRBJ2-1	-	TGTGCCAGCATAGCGGACTGGTACAATGAGCAGTTCTTC	CASIADWYNEQFF
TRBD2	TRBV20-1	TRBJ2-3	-	TGCAGTGCTAGGCTGACTAGCGGGGGAAGCACAGATACGCAGTATTTT	CSARLTSGGSTDTQYF
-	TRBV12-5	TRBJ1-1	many	TGTGCCAGCGGGTTTGGGAACACTGAAGCTTTCTTT	CASGFGNTEAFF
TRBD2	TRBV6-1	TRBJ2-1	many	TGTGCCAGCAACAATAACGAGCGGGGGGGCAACAATGAGCAGTTCTTC	CASNNNERGGNNEQFF
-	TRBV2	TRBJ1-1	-	TGTGCCAGCAGGGGTCAGCGGAACACTGAAGCTTTCTTT	CASRGQRNTEAFF
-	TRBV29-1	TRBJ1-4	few	TGCAGCGTTGTTCTGGGATCGAATGAAAAACTGTTTTTT	CSVVLGSNEKLFF
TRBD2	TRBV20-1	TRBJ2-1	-	TGCAGTGCTAGAGAGCTAGCGGGGGCATCCAATGAGCAGTTCTTC	CSARELAGASNEQFF
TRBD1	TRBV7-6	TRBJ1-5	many	TGTGCCAGCGCACAGGGGCTTGATCAGCCCCAGCATTTT	CASAQGLDQPQHF
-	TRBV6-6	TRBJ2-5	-	TGTGCCAGCAGTTCCCTAGTCCAGATAGAGACCCAGTACTTC	CASSSLVQIETQYF
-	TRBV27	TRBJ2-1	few	TGTGCCACTGGCACTGCTTCCTACAATGAGCAGTTCTTC	CATGTASYNEQFF
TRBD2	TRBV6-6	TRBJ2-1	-	TGTGCCAGCAGTTACTCGACACCTAGCGGGGGGGCCCGGTACCACAATGAGCAGTTCTTC	CASSYSTPSGGARYHNEQFF
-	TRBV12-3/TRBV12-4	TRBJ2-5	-	TGTGCCAGCAGTTTCGAGGACGCAAAAGAGACCCAGTACTTC	CASSFEDAKETQYF
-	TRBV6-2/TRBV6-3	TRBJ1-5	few	TGTGCCAGCAGTTACGAGGAGGGCAATCAGCCCCAGCATTTT	CASSYEEGNQPQHF
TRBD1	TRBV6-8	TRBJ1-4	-	TGTGCCAGCAGTTACACAGGGGCGGGAGAAAAACTGTTTTTT	CASSYTGAGEKLFF
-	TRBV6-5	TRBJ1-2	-	TGTGCCGGGGGGACTGCGCCTAGGGACACCTTC	CAGGTAPRDTF
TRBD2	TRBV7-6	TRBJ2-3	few	TGTGCCAGCAGCTCAGGACTAGCGGGGGGCCTTAGCACAGATACGCAGTATTTT	CASSSGLAGGLSTDTQYF
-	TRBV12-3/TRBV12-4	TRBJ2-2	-	TGTGCCAGCAGTTTGCGACAGGCCGGGGAGCTGTTTTTT	CASSLRQAGELFF
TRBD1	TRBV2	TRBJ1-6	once	TGTGCCAGCAGTAAACAGGACAGGGATTATAATTCACCCCTCCACTTT	CASSKQDRDYNSPLHF
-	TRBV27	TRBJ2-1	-	TGTGCCAGCAGTTTATCGATGAGGAATGAGCAGTTCTTC	CASSLSMRNEQFF
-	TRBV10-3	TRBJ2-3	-	TGTGCCATCAGTGAGGACGGGGATACGCAGTATTTT	CAISEDGDTQYF
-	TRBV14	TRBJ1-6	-	TGTGCCAGCAGCCAAAAGGGAACAAATTCACCCCTCCACTTT	CASSQKGTNSPLHF